Sequencing of this T cell receptor beta chain was carried out in a study of CD8 T cells in ankylosing spondylitis. The sample holds many counts of this clonotype. The CDR3 has 14 residues. The V segment lost 6 bases and the J segment 5 bases; nucleotides outside the gene matches: 7. Germline CDR1 is MDHEN and CDR2 is SYDVKM. One entry per CDR3 protein results from TCRdb running MiXCR on the 5' RACE reads. Of some 87,000 distinct CDR3 sequences in the sample, about 9.1% were seen once. The sequencing sample was made of blood, either unsorted or a sorted T cell fraction (not recorded which). The V gene is TRBV28, the J gene TRBJ2-4, with 7 bases matching TRBD1. This TCR derives from a male donor with ankylosing spondylitis or in good health (not recorded which). CDR3 DNA sequence: TGTGCCAGCAGAAACAGACAGGGAGAAAACATTCAGTACTTC. This sequence encodes CASRNRQGENIQYF.